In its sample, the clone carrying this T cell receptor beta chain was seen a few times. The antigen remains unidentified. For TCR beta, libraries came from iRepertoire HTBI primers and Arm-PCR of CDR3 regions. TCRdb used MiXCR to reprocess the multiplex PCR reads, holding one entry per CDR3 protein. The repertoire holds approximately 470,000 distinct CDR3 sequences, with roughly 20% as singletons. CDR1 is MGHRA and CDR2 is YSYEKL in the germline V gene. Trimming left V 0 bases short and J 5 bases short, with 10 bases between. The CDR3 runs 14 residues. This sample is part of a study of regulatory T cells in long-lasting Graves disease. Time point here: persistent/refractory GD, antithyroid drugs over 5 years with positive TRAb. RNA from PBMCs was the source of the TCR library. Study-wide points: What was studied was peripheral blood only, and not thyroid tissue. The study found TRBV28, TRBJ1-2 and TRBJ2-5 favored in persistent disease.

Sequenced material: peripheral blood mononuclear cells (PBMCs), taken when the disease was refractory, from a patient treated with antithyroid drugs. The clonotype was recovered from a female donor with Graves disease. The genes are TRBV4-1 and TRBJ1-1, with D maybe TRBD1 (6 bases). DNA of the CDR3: TGCGCCAGCAGCCAAGATGCAGGGGTTACTGAAGCTTTCTTT. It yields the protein CASSQDAGVTEAFF.